The sample holds a few counts of the clone carrying this T cell receptor (beta chain). The target antigen is unknown. In the PCR, 60 Vbeta and 13 Jbeta primers were used. In the authors' methods: The count from a later analysis was some 83 million unique TCR beta chains, some 10 million of them shared. Data came from immunoSEQ multiplex PCR; TCRdb stores just in-frame clones and leaves some out. V, J and clone size are those of that table, while D and trimming were read from the DNA. Among over 75,000 clones, roughly four fifths were seen once, and the ten largest hold about 5.6%. This CDR3 is built from 15 residues. CDR1 LGHNA and CDR2 YNFKEQ come from the germline V gene. With V trimmed by 4 bases and J by 0 bases, 6 bases remained unmatched. This sample is part of a study of cytomegalovirus exposure and HLA in healthy donors. Findings and caveats of the study: Later on, an analysis tied 15,000 to 20,000 TCR beta sequences to HLA alleles at 0.05 false discovery rate. Being productive about 90% or about 30% of the time was typical of most TCR beta V segments in an earlier analysis.

This TCR derives from a woman aged 18-29 years in good health and CMV-seropositive. The chain is built from TRBV4-2 and TRBJ2-7, with TRBD2 identical over 7 bases. Material for sequencing was PBMCs. The CDR3 sequence: CASSRPSGNSYEQYF. The CDR3 DNA reads TGTGCCAGCAGCCGCCCTAGCGGAAACTCCTACGAGCAGTACTTC.